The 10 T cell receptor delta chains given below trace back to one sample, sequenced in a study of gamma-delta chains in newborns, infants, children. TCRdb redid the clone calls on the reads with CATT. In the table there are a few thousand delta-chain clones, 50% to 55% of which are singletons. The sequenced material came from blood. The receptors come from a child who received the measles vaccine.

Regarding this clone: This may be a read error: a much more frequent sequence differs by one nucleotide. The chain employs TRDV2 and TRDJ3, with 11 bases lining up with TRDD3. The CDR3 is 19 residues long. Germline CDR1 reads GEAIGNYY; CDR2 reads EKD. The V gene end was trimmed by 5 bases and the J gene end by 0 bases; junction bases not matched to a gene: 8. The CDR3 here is CACGKVLGDSSWDTRQMFF. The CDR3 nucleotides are TGTGCCTGTGGCAAAGTACTGGGGGATAGCTCCTGGGACACCCGACAGATGTTTTTC.

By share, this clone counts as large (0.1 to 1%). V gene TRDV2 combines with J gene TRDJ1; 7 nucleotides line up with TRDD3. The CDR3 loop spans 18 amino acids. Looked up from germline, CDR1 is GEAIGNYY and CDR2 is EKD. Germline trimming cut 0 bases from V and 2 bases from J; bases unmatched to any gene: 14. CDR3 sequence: CACDTVILGPRRTDKLIF. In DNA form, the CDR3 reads TGTGCCTGTGACACCGTCATACTGGGGCCCAGAAGGACCGATAAACTCATCTTT.

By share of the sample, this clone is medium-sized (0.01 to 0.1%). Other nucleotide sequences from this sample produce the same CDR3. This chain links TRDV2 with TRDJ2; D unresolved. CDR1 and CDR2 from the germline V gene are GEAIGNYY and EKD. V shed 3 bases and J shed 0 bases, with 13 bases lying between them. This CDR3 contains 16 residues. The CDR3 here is CACDGVSLALTAQLFF. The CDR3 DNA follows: TGTGCCTGTGACGGGGTCTCCCTGGCTTTGACAGCACAACTCTTCTTT.

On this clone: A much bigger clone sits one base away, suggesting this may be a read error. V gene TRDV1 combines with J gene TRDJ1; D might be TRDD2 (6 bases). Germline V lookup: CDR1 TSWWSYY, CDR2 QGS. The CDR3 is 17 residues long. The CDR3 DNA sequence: TGTGCTCCTGGGCCATTTCCTAGGATAGGGTACACCGATAAACTCATCTTT. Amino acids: CAPGPFPRIGYTDKLIF.

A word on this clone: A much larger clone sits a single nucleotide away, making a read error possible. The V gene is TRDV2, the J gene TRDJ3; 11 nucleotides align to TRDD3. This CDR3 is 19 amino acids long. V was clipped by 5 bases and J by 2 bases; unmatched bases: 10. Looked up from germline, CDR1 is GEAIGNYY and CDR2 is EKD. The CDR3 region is CACVTLLGDMTWDTRQMFF. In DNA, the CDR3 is TGTGCCTGTGTCACGTTACTGGGGGATATGACCTGGGACACCCGACAGATGTTTTTC.

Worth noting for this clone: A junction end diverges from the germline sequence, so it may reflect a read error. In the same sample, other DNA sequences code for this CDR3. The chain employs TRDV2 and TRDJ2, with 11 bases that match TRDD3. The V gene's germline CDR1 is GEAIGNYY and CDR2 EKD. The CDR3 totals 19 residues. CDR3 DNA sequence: TGTGCCTGTGACACCCTGACTCACACTGGGCTGGGGGATACAGCACAACTCTTCTTC. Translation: CACDTLTHTGLGDTAQLFF.

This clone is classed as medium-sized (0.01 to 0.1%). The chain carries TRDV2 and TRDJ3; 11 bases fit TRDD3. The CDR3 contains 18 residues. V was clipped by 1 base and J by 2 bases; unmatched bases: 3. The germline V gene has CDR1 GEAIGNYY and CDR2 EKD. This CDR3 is CACDTGGYGTWDTRQMFF. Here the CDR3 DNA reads TGTGCCTGTGACACTGGGGGATACGGCACCTGGGACACCCGACAGATGTTTTTC.

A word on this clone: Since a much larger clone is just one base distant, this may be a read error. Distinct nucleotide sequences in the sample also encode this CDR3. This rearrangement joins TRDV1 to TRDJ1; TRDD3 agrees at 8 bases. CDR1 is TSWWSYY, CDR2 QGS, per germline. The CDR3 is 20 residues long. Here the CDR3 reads CALGELGLRVGDRDSDKLIF. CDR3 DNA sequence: TGTGCTCTCGGGGAACTGGGCCTACGAGTGGGGGATCGGGACAGCGATAAACTCATCTTT.

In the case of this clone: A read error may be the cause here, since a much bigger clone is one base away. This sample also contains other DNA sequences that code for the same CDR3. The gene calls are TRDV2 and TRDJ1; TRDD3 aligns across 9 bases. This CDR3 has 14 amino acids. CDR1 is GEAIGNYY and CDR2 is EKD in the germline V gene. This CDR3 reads CACDTVGDTGKLIF. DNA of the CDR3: TGTGCCTGCGACACCGTTGGGGATACGGGTAAACTCATCTTT.

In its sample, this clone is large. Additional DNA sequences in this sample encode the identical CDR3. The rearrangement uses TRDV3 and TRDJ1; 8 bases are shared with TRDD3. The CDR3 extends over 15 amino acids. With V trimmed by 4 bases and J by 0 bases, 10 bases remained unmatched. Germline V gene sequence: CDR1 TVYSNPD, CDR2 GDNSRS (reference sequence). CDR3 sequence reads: CASLLTGGHTDKLIF. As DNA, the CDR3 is TGTGCCTCTTTACTTACTGGGGGCCACACCGATAAACTCATCTTT. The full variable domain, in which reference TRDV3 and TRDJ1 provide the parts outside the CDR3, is CDKVTQSSPDQTVASGSEVVLLCTYDTVYSNPDLFWYRIRPDYSFQFVFYGDNSRSEGADFTQGRFSVKHILTQKAFHLVISPVRTEDSATYYCASLLTGGHTDKLIFGKGTRVTVEP.